This entry describes one T cell receptor (beta chain). This sample was taken from a study of blood T cell repertoires in COVID-19. TCRdb's copy holds only in-frame clones and misses some; the assay was immunoSEQ multiplex PCR. The sample yields fewer than 350,000 clones, approximately 80% seen once. J gave up 3 bases and V 1 base, and 6 bases lay outside the gene matches. CDR1 and CDR2 from the germline V gene are SGHVS and FNYEAQ. CDR3 length: 16 residues. The receptor's source is a woman aged 60-70 years with active or convalescent COVID-19. J is TRBJ2-1 and V is TRBV7-6; 7 positions match TRBD1. The sample was peripheral blood. The DNA of the CDR3 is TGTGCCAGCAGCTTAGAGGGGACAGAAGTCTACAATGAGCAGTTCTTC. Translating it yields CASSLEGTEVYNEQFF.